Listed below are T cell receptor beta chains from one sample, sequenced in a study of control samples from healthy donors and cancer patients. TCRdb keeps only in-frame clones here, not all; method: immunoSEQ multiplex PCR. The table includes about 130,000 clones, roughly 92% detected once. The source material was blood. These receptors were obtained from a man between 18 and 35 years old in good health. Each CDR3 is given without its conserved first and last residue.

>TRBV25-1
ASSERVGTDTQY
>TRBV29-1
SVEGGWGYNEQF
>TRBV7-2
ASTPDRVSGANVLT
>TRBV4-2
ASSQGGEELF
>TRBV5-4
ASSLVTGVEAF
>TRBV6-6
AVTWGGGTGELF
>TRBV15
ATSMQTGFWNEKLF
>TRBV5-1
ASSSTGARLETNEKLF
>TRBV7-9
ASSPAVRTSGGADTQY
>TRBV5-1
ASSLADEQY
>TRBV30
AWRLGGGKNIQY
>TRBV19
ASSRNRGDEQY
>TRBV4-1
ASSQDIARATEAF
>TRBV6-5
ASRSSGNTIY
>TRBV10-3
AIRLTGEQY
>TRBV6-1
ASSEGQAASYEQY
>TRBV7-9
ASSLGQGGLNTEAF
>TRBV5-4
ASSFPLAGADTDTQY
>TRBV5-4
ASSLLAGGQETQY
>TRBV5-1
ASSLAYITEAF
>TRBV4-2
ASSQVRTEKLYQETQY
>TRBV5-6
ASSLVGQGSNYGYT
>TRBV2
ASSEDGGSYNEQF
>TRBV13
ASSLGTGESGYT
>TRBV2
ASSRGQGINSPLH
>TRBV4-2
ASSQDSRETQY
>TRBV15
ATSRSGEDGYT
>TRBV12-3/TRBV12-4
ASTGGADTQY
>TRBV7-9
ASSFVDRETSPLH
>TRBV5-4
ASSSLTGEQY
>TRBV9
ASSVQGQGKLF
>TRBV9
ASSDGQAHASGNTIY
>TRBV5-1
ASSTTSGGANEQY
>TRBV11-1
ASSLVRGTDTQY
>TRBV9
ASSPGQGEGNTIY
>TRBV28
ASSSTGGRYSNQPQH
>TRBV6-6
ASSPQTSGVTRETQY
>TRBV13
ASSKTSPGPSGDTQY
>TRBV7-9
ASSRNFGLDTQY
>TRBV6-6
ASRSTQETQY
>TRBV27
ASSLRPPAGGFSNQPQH
>TRBV7-3
ASSLGGPSPPEQF
>TRBV5-4
ASSWAPKSSYEQY
>TRBV2
ASRPGQGAGNTEAF
>TRBV12-3/TRBV12-4
ASGREYEQY
>TRBV18
ASSRDRDTEAF
>TRBV4-1
ASSQEFVNQPQH
>TRBV11-2
ASSFTGAGNTIY
>TRBV6-5
ASSYSRSGANVLT
>TRBV10-3
AIRDSSYNSPLH
>TRBV2
ASSDPDRVGTEAF
>TRBV12-3/TRBV12-4
ASSFGFTYEQY
>TRBV7-6
ASSSPRGRSYEQY
>TRBV5-1
ASSPEIGGQETQY
>TRBV11-2
ASSSYRNRNEKLF
>TRBV2
ASSYPGTGPEQY
>TRBV6-5
ASSSSGRPGNQPQH
>TRBV6-5
ASRGTGGSYEQY
>TRBV12-3/TRBV12-4
ASSLGPGDTQY
>TRBV6-5
ASSYGVTGELF